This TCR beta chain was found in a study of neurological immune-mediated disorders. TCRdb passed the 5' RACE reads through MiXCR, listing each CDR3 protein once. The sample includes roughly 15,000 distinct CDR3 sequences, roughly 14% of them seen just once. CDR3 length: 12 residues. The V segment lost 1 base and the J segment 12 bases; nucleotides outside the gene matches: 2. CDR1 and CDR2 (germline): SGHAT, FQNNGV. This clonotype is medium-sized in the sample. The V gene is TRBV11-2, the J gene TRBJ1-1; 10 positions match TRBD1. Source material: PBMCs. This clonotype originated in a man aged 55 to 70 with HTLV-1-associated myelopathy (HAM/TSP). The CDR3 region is CASSLGTGGTFF. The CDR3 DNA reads TGTGCCAGCAGCTTAGGGACAGGGGGAACTTTCTTT.